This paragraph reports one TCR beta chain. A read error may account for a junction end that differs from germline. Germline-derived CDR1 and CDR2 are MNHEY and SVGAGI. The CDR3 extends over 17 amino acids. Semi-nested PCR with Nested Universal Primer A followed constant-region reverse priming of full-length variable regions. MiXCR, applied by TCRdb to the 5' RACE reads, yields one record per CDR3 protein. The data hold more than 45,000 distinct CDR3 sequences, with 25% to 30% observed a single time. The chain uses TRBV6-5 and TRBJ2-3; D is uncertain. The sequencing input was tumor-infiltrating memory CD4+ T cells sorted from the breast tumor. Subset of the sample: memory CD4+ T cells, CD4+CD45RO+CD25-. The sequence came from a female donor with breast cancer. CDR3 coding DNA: TGTACCAGCAGTTACTCGAAGGGTTCGGCAGGCACAGATACGCAGTATTTT. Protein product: CTSSYSKGSAGTDTQYF.